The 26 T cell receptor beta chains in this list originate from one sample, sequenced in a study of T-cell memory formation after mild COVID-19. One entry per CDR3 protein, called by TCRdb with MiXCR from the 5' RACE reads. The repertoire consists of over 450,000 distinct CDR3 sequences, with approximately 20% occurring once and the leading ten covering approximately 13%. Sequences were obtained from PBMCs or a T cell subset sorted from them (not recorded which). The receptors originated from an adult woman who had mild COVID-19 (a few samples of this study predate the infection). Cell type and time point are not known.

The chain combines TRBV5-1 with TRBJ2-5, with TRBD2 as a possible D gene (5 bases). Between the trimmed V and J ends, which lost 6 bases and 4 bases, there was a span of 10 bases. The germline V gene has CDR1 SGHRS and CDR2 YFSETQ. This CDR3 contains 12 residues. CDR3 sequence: CASNLGLETQYF. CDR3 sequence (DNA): TGCGCCAGCAATCTCGGACTAGAGACCCAGTACTTC.

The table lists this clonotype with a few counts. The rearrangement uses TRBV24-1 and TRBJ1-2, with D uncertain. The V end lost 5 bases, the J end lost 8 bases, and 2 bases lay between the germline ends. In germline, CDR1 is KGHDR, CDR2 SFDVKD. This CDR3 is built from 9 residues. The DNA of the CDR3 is TGTGCCACCAGTGTCGGCTACACCTTC. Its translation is CATSVGYTF.

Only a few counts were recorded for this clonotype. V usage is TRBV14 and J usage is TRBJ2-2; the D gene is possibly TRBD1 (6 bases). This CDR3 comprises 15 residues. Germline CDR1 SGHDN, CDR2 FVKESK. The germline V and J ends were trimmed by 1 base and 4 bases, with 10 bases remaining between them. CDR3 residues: CASSQVQGPTGELFF. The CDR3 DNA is TGTGCCAGCAGCCAAGTCCAGGGGCCCACCGGGGAGCTGTTTTTT.

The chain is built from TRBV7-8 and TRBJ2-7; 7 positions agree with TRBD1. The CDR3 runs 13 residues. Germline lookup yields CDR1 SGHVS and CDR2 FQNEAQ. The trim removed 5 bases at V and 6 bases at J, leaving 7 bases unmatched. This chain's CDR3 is CASSKYRGGEQYF. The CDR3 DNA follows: TGTGCCAGCAGCAAATACAGGGGTGGCGAGCAGTACTTC.

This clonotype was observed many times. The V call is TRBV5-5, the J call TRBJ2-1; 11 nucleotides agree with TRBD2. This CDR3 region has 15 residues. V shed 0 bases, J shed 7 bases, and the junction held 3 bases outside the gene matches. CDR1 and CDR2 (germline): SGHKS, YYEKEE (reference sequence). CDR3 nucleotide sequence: TGTGCCAGCAGCTTGGGACTAGCGGGATGGAATGAGCAGTTCTTC. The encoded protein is CASSLGLAGWNEQFF.

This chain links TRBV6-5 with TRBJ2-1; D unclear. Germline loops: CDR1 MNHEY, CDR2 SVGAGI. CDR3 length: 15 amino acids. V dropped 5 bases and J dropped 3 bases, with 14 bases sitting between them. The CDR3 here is CASSTPGPDYNEQFF. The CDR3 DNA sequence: TGTGCCAGCAGTACACCGGGCCCCGACTACAATGAGCAGTTCTTC.

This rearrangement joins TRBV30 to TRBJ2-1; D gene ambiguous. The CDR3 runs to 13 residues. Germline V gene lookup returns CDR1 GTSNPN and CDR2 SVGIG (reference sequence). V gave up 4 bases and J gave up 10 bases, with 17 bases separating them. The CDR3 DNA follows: TGTGCCTGGACTACCCGGGCCCCCTCGGAGCAGTTCTTC. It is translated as CAWTTRAPSEQFF.

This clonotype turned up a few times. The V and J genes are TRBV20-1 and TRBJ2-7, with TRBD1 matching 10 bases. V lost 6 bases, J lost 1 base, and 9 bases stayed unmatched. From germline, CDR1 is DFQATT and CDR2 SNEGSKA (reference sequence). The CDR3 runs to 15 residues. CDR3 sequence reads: CSATPRDRGSYEQYF. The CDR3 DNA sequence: TGCAGTGCAACCCCCCGGGACAGGGGTTCCTACGAGCAGTACTTC.

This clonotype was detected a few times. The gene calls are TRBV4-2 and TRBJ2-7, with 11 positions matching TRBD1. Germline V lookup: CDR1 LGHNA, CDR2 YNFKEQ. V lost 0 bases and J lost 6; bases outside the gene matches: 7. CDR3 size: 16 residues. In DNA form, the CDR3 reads TGTGCCAGCAGCCAAGATTTGGGGACAGGGGGTATCGAGCAGTACTTC. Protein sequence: CASSQDLGTGGIEQYF.

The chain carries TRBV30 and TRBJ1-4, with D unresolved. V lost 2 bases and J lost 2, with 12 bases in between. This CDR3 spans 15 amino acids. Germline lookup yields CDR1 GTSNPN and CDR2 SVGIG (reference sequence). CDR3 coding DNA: TGTGCCTGGAGTCGGGGTGGACGCACTAATGAAAAACTGTTTTTT. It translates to CAWSRGGRTNEKLFF.

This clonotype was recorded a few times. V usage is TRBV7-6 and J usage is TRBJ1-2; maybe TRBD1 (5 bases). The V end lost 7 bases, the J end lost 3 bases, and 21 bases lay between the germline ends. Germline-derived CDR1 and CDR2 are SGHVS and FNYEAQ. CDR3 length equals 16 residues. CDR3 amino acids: CASTPRAAGSYYGYTF. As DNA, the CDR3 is TGTGCCAGCACCCCCAGGGCAGCGGGGTCTTACTATGGCTACACCTTC.

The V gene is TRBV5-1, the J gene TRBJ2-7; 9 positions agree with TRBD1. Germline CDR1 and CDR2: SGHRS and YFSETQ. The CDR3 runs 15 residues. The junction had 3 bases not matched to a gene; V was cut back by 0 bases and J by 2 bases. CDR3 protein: CASSLEGTGPYEQYF. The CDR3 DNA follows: TGCGCCAGCAGCTTGGAGGGGACAGGGCCCTACGAGCAGTACTTC.

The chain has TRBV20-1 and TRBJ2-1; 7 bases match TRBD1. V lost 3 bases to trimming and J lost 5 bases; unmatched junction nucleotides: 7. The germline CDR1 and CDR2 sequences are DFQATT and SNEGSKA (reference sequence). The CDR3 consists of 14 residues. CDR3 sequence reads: CSASEGQTDNEQFF. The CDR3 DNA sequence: TGCAGTGCTAGTGAGGGACAGACTGACAATGAGCAGTTCTTC.

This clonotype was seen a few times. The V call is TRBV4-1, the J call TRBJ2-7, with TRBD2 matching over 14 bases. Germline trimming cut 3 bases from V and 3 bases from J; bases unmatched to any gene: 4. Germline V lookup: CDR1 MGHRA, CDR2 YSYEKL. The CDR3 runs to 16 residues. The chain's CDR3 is CASSHRLAGGVYEQYF. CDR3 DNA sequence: TGCGCCAGCAGCCACCGACTAGCGGGGGGGGTCTACGAGCAGTACTTC.

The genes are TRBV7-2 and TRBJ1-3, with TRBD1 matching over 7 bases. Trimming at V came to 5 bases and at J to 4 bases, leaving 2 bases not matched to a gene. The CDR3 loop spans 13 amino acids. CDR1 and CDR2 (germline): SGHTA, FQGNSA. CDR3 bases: TGTGCCAGCAGCATGGACAGGGGAAACACCATATATTTT. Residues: CASSMDRGNTIYF.

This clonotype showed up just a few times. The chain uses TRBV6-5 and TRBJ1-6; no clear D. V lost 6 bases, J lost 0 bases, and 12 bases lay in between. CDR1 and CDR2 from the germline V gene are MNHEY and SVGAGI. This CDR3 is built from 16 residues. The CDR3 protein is CASSIDWSSYNSPLHF. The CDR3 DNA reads TGTGCCAGCAGCATTGATTGGAGCTCCTATAATTCACCCCTCCACTTT.

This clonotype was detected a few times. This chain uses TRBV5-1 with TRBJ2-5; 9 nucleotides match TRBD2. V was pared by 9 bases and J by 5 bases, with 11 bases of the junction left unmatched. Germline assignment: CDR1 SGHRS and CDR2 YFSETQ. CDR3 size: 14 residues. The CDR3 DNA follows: TGCGCCACCCGTAGCGGGAGAGTGGGCGAGACCCAGTACTTC. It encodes CATRSGRVGETQYF.

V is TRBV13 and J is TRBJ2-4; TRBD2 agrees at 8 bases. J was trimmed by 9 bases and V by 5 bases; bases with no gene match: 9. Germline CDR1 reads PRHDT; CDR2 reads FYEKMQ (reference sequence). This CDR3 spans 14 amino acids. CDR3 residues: CASSPTGGPGIQYF. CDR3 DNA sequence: TGTGCCAGCAGCCCAACGGGGGGGCCCGGCATTCAGTACTTC.

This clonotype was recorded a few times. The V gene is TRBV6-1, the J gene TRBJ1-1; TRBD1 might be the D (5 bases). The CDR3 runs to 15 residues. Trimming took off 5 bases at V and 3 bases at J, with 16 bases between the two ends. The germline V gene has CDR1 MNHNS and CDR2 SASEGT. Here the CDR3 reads CASSKRDFWYTEAFF. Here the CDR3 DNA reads TGTGCCAGCAGTAAAAGGGACTTCTGGTACACTGAAGCTTTCTTT.

In DNA, the CDR3 is TGTGCCAGCAGCCACAGGGGGACTGGAAACACCATATATTTT. Translating gives CASSHRGTGNTIYF. The rearrangement joins TRBV3-1 to TRBJ1-3, with 7 nucleotides matching TRBD1. Germline CDR1 is LGHDT and CDR2 is YNNKEL (reference sequence). The CDR3 has 14 amino acids. Trimming took 3 bases from V and 2 from J; bases not matched to a gene: 1.

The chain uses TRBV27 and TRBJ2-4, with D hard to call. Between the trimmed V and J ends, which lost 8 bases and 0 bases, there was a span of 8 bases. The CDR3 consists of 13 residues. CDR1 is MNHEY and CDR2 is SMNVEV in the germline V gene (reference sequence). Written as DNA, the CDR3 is TGTGCCAGCCTCACGCCAGCCAAAAACATTCAGTACTTC. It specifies CASLTPAKNIQYF.

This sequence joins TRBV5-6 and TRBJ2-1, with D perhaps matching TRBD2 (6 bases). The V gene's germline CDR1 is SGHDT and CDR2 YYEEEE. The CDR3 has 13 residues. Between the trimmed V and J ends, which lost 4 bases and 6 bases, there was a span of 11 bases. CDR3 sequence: CASSTWDFNEQFF. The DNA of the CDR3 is TGTGCCAGCAGCACCTGGGACTTCAATGAGCAGTTCTTC. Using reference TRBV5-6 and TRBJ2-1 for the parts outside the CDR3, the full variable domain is DAGVTQSPTHLIKTRGQQVTLRCSPKSGHDTVSWYQQALGQGPQFIFQYYEEEERQRGNFPDRFSGHQFPNYSSELNVNALLLGDSALYLCASSTWDFNEQFFGPGTRLTVL.

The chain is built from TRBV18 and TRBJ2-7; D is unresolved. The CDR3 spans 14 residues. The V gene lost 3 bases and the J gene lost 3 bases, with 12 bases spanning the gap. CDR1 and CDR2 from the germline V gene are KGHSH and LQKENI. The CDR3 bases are TGTGCCAGCTCACCGAACCGGGCAGTCTACGAGCAGTACTTC. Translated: CASSPNRAVYEQYF.

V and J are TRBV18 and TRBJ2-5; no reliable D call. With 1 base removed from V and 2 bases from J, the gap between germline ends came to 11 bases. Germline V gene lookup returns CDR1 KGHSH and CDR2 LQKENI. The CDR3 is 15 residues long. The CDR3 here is CASSPLAARQETQYF. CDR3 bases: TGTGCCAGCTCACCACTGGCAGCTCGGCAAGAGACCCAGTACTTC. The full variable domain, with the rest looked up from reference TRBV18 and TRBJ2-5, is NAGVMQNPRHLVRRRGQEARLRCSPMKGHSHVYWYRQLPEEGLKFMVYLQKENIIDESGMPKERFSAEFPKEGPSILRIQQVVRGDSAAYFCASSPLAARQETQYFGPGTRLLVL.

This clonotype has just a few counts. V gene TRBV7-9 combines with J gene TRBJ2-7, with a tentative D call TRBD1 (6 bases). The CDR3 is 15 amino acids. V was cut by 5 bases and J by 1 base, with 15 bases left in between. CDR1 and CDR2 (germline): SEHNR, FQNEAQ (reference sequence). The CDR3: CASSHTRQDSYEQYF. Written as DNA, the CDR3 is TGTGCCAGCAGCCATACGAGACAGGATTCCTACGAGCAGTACTTC.

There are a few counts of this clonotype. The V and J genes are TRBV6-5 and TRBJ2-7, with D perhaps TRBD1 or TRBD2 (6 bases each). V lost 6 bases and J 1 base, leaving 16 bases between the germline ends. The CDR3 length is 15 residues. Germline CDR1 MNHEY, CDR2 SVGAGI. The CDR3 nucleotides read TGTGCCAGCAGCCTCGGAGGGACATTATCCTACGAGCAGTACTTC. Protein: CASSLGGTLSYEQYF.